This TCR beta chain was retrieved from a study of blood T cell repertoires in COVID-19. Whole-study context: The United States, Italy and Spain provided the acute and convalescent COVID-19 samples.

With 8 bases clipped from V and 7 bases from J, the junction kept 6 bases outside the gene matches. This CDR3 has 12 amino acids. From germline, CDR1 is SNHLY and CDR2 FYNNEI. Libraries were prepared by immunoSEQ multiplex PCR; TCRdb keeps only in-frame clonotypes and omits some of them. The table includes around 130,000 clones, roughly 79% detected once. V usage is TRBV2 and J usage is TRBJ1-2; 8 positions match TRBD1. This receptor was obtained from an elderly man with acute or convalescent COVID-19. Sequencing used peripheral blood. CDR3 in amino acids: CASDRGVFGYTF. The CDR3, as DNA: TGTGCCAGCGACAGGGGAGTTTTTGGCTACACCTTC.